This TCR beta chain was identified during a study of blood T cell repertoires in COVID-19. Study context: Samples of COVID-19 (acute and convalescent) were obtained from the United States, Italy and Spain.

V was clipped by 3 bases and J by 0 bases; unmatched bases: 3. CDR3 length: 16 residues. CDR1 is SGHDN and CDR2 is FVKESK in the germline V gene. In the original workflow: Amplified reference gene primers provided the basis for estimating nucleated cell counts. Using immunoSEQ multiplex PCR, the repertoire was profiled, and TCRdb retains in-frame clones only, with some absent. D and trimming come from the DNA, and the V and J calls and clone size come from that table. The repertoire consists of roughly 50,000 clones, with roughly four fifths occurring once and the leading ten covering 1.9%. The chain combines TRBV14 with TRBJ2-2, with TRBD1 matching 8 bases. Material for sequencing was peripheral blood. The receptor comes from a woman aged 55 to 70 with acute or convalescent COVID-19. This CDR3 reads CASSHMGQANTGELFF. For the CDR3, the DNA is TGTGCCAGCAGCCATATGGGACAGGCGAACACCGGGGAGCTGTTTTTT.